Shown below are 15 T cell receptor beta chains from a single sample sequenced in a study of T-cell memory formation after mild COVID-19. TCRdb recomputed calls from the 5' RACE reads with MiXCR, one row per CDR3 protein. The table records roughly 450,000 distinct CDR3 sequences, around 17% of them present only once. Source material: PBMCs or a T cell subset sorted from them (not recorded which). These receptors originate from a man aged 18 to 29 who had mild COVID-19 (a few samples of this study predate the infection). Cell type and time point are not known.

This clonotype has more than one count but fewer than ten. The rearrangement joins TRBV4-3 to TRBJ2-3, with D possibly matching TRBD2 (5 bases). The CDR3 runs to 17 residues. CDR1 and CDR2 from the germline V gene are LGHNA and YSLEER. The V and J ends lost 3 bases and 0 bases respectively, with 16 bases between them. CDR3 residues: CASSHPEGRLSTDTQYF. CDR3 sequence (DNA): TGCGCCAGCAGCCACCCCGAGGGAAGACTTAGCACAGATACGCAGTATTTT.

This clonotype was seen only a few times. The genes are TRBV7-9 and TRBJ2-2; 7 bases line up with TRBD1. V trimming: 5 bases; J trimming: 6 bases; junction bases outside the gene matches: 3. The CDR3 covers 13 residues. In germline, CDR1 is SEHNR, CDR2 FQNEAQ (reference sequence). For the CDR3, the DNA is TGTGCCAGCAGCCTGACAGGGTCCGGGGAGCTGTTTTTT. Translation gives CASSLTGSGELFF.

J is TRBJ2-1 and V is TRBV7-2; the D is unclear. With 3 bases removed from V and 7 bases from J, the gap between germline ends came to 13 bases. The CDR3 contains 14 residues. In germline, CDR1 is SGHTA, CDR2 FQGNSA. The CDR3 is CASSLWQDVNEQFF. The CDR3, as DNA: TGTGCCAGCAGCTTGTGGCAGGATGTGAATGAGCAGTTCTTC.

V is TRBV20-1 and J is TRBJ2-3; TRBD2 matches 8 bases. The CDR3 is made up of 19 amino acids. The germline V gene has CDR1 DFQATT and CDR2 SNEGSKA (reference sequence). With V trimmed by 3 bases and J by 0 bases, 17 bases remained unmatched. CDR3 region: CSASETWPAGATSTDTQYF. Written as DNA, the CDR3 is TGCAGTGCTAGCGAAACCTGGCCAGCGGGGGCGACTAGCACAGATACGCAGTATTTT.

There are a few counts of this clonotype. V gene TRBV7-2 combines with J gene TRBJ2-3, with unresolved D. CDR3 length: 15 residues. Germline CDR1 is SGHTA and CDR2 is FQGNSA. Trimming cost V 5 bases and J 0 bases, with 12 bases left between them. The CDR3 region is CASSPGVSSTDTQYF. The CDR3 nucleotides are TGTGCCAGCAGCCCGGGCGTCTCTAGCACAGATACGCAGTATTTT.

This clonotype occurred many times. This chain uses TRBV5-1 with TRBJ2-7, with 10 bases identical to TRBD1. Per germline, CDR1 SGHRS and CDR2 YFSETQ. This CDR3 has 13 amino acids. After removal of 0 bases from V and 6 bases from J, the junction contained 0 bases not matched to a gene. The CDR3 DNA is TGCGCCAGCAGCTTGGGGGACAGGGGCGAGCAGTACTTC. It codes for CASSLGDRGEQYF. Looking up the rest from reference TRBV5-1 and TRBJ2-7 gives the full variable domain: KAGVTQTPRYLIKTRGQQVTLSCSPISGHRSVSWYQQTPGQGLQFLFEYFSETQRNKGNFPGRFSGRQFSNSRSEMNVSTLELGDSALYLCASSLGDRGEQYFGPGTRLTVT.

The chain links TRBV2 to TRBJ2-7, with unresolved D. The CDR3 sequence is 13 residues long. Trimming removed 5 bases at V and 2 bases at J, with 10 bases between. Germline-derived CDR1 and CDR2 are SNHLY and FYNNEI. The chain's CDR3 is CASSTMKAYEQYF. The CDR3 bases are TGTGCCAGCAGTACTATGAAGGCCTACGAGCAGTACTTC.

V usage is TRBV9 and J usage is TRBJ1-1; TRBD1 might be the D (6 bases). The length of the CDR3 is 14 residues. The ends were cut back, 0 bases at V and 4 bases at J, with 10 bases in the middle. Germline V gives CDR1 SGDLS, CDR2 YYNGEE. For the CDR3, the DNA is TGTGCCAGCAGCGTAGTACAGGGTGGCACTGAAGCTTTCTTT. Amino acids: CASSVVQGGTEAFF.

J is TRBJ2-7 and V is TRBV20-1; D unclear. Germline V lookup: CDR1 DFQATT, CDR2 SNEGSKA (reference sequence). The CDR3 is made up of 14 amino acids. With 7 bases removed from V and 4 bases from J, the gap between germline ends came to 20 bases. The CDR3 spells CSDSSTAATYEQYF. CDR3 sequence (DNA): TGCAGTGATAGCTCTACGGCTGCTACGTACGAGCAGTACTTC.

This clonotype was seen ten or more times. CDR3 bases: TGCGCCAGCAGCGGAAGACCGGGACAGCAAGAGACCCAGTACTTC. The encoded protein is CASSGRPGQQETQYF. The genes are TRBV5-1 and TRBJ2-5; TRBD1 agrees at 7 bases. Germline assignment: CDR1 SGHRS and CDR2 YFSETQ. CDR3 size: 15 residues. After removal of 4 bases from V and 2 bases from J, the junction contained 8 bases not matched to a gene.

In the case of this clonotype: The junction does not match germline at one end; this may be a read error. This sequence joins TRBV2 and TRBJ2-2; a weak D match, TRBD2 (6 bases). CDR1 and CDR2 (germline): SNHLY, FYNNEI. The CDR3 length is 13 residues. For the CDR3, the DNA is TGTACCAGCAGTGAACTAGCAGCCGGGGAGCTGTTTTTT. It yields the protein CTSSELAAGELFF.

V gene TRBV7-8 combines with J gene TRBJ1-1, with D perhaps matching TRBD1 (5 bases). V was shortened by 3 bases and J by 6 bases, with 17 bases between the two germline ends. The germline gives CDR1 SGHVS, CDR2 FQNEAQ. The CDR3 spans 15 residues. CDR3 nucleotides: TGTGCCAGCAGCTTTTGGCTTCAACAGGTCCCTGAAGCTTTCTTT. Translating gives CASSFWLQQVPEAFF.

This clonotype has a count of ten or more. The V and J genes are TRBV5-1 and TRBJ2-3; 12 nucleotides agree with TRBD2. The germline gives CDR1 SGHRS, CDR2 YFSETQ. With 0 bases clipped from V and 3 bases from J, the junction kept 8 bases outside the gene matches. CDR3 size: 18 residues. The CDR3 bases are TGCGCCAGCAGCTTGGGTCCTAGCGGGGGGGCAGGGACAGATACGCAGTATTTT. Residues: CASSLGPSGGAGTDTQYF. Based on the CDR3 plus reference TRBV5-1 and TRBJ2-3, the full variable domain is KAGVTQTPRYLIKTRGQQVTLSCSPISGHRSVSWYQQTPGQGLQFLFEYFSETQRNKGNFPGRFSGRQFSNSRSEMNVSTLELGDSALYLCASSLGPSGGAGTDTQYFGPGTRLTVL.

The sample holds many counts of this clonotype. CDR3 loop: CASSLTRRHEQFF. The CDR3 DNA follows: TGCGCCAGCAGCTTGACGAGAAGGCATGAGCAGTTCTTC. This chain uses TRBV5-1 with TRBJ2-1; D is unresolved. CDR1 and CDR2 from the germline V gene are SGHRS and YFSETQ. The ends were cut back, 1 base at V and 8 bases at J, with 10 bases in the middle. This CDR3 has 13 residues.

To note about this clonotype: A read error is possible here, since a much larger clone lies one base away. This chain joins TRBV10-3 and TRBJ2-3; a weak D match, TRBD2 (5 bases). The CDR3 covers 13 residues. Germline V lookup: CDR1 ENHRY, CDR2 SYGVKD. The CDR3 nucleotides are TGTGCCACGCTAGCATATAGCACAGATACGAAGTATTTT. Protein sequence: CATLAYSTDTKYF.